This TCR beta chain originates from a study of radiation and T cells in renal cell carcinoma. Regarding the study as a whole: Intratumoral heterogeneity was not captured in these roughly 0.98 g regions. Dominant CDR3 motifs occupied more repertoire in irradiated than control tumors.

This clone is a singleton in its sample. Its matching antigen is unknown. Per the germline V gene, CDR1 is ENHRY and CDR2 is SYGVKD. The V gene lost 5 bases and the J gene lost 4 bases, with 14 bases spanning the gap. The CDR3 contains 14 residues. Using immunoSEQ multiplex PCR, the repertoire was profiled, and TCRdb retains in-frame clones only, with some absent. The repertoire has roughly 12,000 clones, about 61% of them found once; the top ten carry roughly 19%. The treatment denotes: treatment-naive control, cytoreductive nephrectomy. The TCR comes from a woman aged 80 or over with renal cell carcinoma. The chain has TRBV10-3 and TRBJ1-1, with a possible D match to TRBD1 (5 bases). The sample consisted of tumor tissue, taken from a patient whose treatment was nephrectomy without radiotherapy. The CDR3 DNA reads TGTGCCATCAGTTCGGGGGTTTCAACCACTGAAGCTTTCTTT. It translates to CAISSGVSTTEAFF.